This entry is about one T cell receptor (beta chain). Its antigen is currently not known. It has no much larger one-base neighbor in the sample; base qualities were not kept. This specimen belongs to a study of OX40 agonist ivuxolimab in advanced cancers. For the wider study: Ivuxolimab, which targeted the costimulatory receptor OX40 (CD134), was an agonistic, fully human IgG2 monoclonal antibody. Intravenous ivuxolimab was administered to patients every 2 weeks at six dose levels: 0.01, 0.1, 0.3, 1.5, 3 and 10 mg/kg. Among the 50 to 55 dose-escalation patients, approximately 20 had hepatocellular carcinoma, 15 or so melanoma, 9 renal cell carcinoma and 9 head and neck cancer. In the dose-escalation cohort, around four fifths of patients were male, and the mean age was approximately 60 years with a range of roughly 20 to 85. Patients were allowed to have had prior anti-PD-1, anti-PD-L1 or anti-CTLA-4 therapy, and approximately 43% of the dose-escalation patients had previously received checkpoint inhibitors. Partial responses occurred in three dose-escalation patients, of whom one had hepatocellular carcinoma and two had cutaneous melanoma. Peripheral TCRbeta sequencing was intended to test whether TCR sequence diversity was altered and clonal T-cell expansion was caused by ivuxolimab. The paper describes the monotherapy dose-escalation part (N ≈ 49 patients) of the phase I trial of ivuxolimab. General conclusions and limits of the study: In the 0.1-3.0 mg/kg groups, partial responders had among the lowest normalized peripheral clonal expansion, particularly in CD8+ T cells. Low levels of normalized T-cell clonal expansion were also seen in some patients who did not respond. The antigen specificity of the clonally expanded peripheral T cells was not determined. Clonal expansion of both CD4+ and CD8+ blood T cells was observed from baseline to week 6 at doses 0.1 to 3.0 mg/kg. After ivuxolimab, more expanded clones were found on average in CD8+ T cells than in CD4+ T cells.

To sequence the TCRbeta CDR3 region, genomic DNA was isolated from the sorted cells. The immunoSEQ Assay was used for sequencing of TCRbeta CDR3 regions. Imported from immuneACCESS, the table was reduced by TCRdb to in-frame sequences with V and J called. These copies leave out some clones; in studies compared against another copy, an unresolved V gene accounts for under half, and the cause of the remainder is not known. This sample is represented by around 90,000 clones; roughly 90% of them were singletons. The leading ten clones occupy around 1.1% of the sample. The CDR3 starts with the cysteine, ends with the phenylalanine, and has 13 residues. Of all the DNA, just the CDR3 is kept, 39 bases in frame from base 1. The junction shows trimming of 2 bases on V and 5 bases on J, plus 12 bases between the germline ends. In the germline V gene (reference sequence), CDR1 corresponds to GTSNPN and CDR2 to SVGIG.

Patients with autoimmune disease history or receiving systemic immunosuppression were excluded from the trial. Peripheral blood for TCR sequencing was collected from all dose cohorts at baseline, on cycle 4 day 1, and on cycle 7 day 1. Samples were obtained from an open-label, multicenter, first-in-human phase I dose-escalation trial of ivuxolimab. Adults with locally advanced or metastatic melanoma, renal cell, hepatocellular, or head and neck squamous cell carcinoma were enrolled in the trial. Before TCR sequencing, CD4+ T cells and CD8+ T cells from peripheral blood were sorted into separate populations.

The rearranged chain carries TRBV30 and TRBJ2-5, and perhaps TRBD1 as D gene, on 5 matching bases. This clonotype originated in an adult with an advanced solid tumor such as melanoma, head and neck, liver or kidney cancer. The material sequenced was CD4+ or CD8+ T cells sorted from blood, taken in a trial of the OX40 agonist ivuxolimab. The DNA sequence reads TGTGCCTGGAGTCAGGGTAGCAGGGAGACCCAGTACTTC. Its coded protein is CAWSQGSRETQYF.